Listed below are T cell receptor beta chains from one sample, sequenced in a study of primary melanoma T cells and metastatic recurrence. Assay: immunoSEQ multiplex PCR; the TCRdb copy retains only in-frame clones and omits some. Altogether about 1,600 clones are present, over 70% being singletons, with the ten largest covering approximately 20%. Source material: melanoma tumor tissue. The receptors stem from a human donor with melanoma. The conserved cysteine and the conserved F or W are not part of the CDR3 here. Not every row has a clone size; where given, it reads once, few, many or a size class.

>TRBV28|-
ASSLWAGNYEQY
>TRBV28|few
ASSLRTGLMNTEAF
>TRBV6-8|once
ASSSRGFGANVLT
>TRBV28|-
ASSLGEYEQY
>TRBV29-1|-
SSSGGVEETQY
>TRBV11-3|-
ASSLGGSQETQY
>TRBV19|-
ASINQGAQGEAF
>TRBV11-1|once
ASSPGQGSNEQF
>TRBV19|few
ASSTFGQGGNEQF
>TRBV6-8|-
ASTPGAGGPYNEQF
>TRBV10-3|-
AISESDRADDEQF
>TRBV7-2|once
ASSQYSGTGGEKLF
>TRBV28|-
ASSLSPGKTEAF
>TRBV18|-
ASSPTGGRGEQY
>TRBV19|-
ASSIISGANVLT
>TRBV18|-
ASSLLPGQDTGELF
>TRBV19|-
ASSIFVGSYSGNTIY
>TRBV10-3|-
AISEGQGNNEQF
>TRBV1|-
TSSCRVCAHCAQSRANVLT
>TRBV28|once
ASGTGHQPQH
>TRBV6-8|-
AAQRQGSYEQY
>TRBV28|-
ASTRGGIGATGELF
>TRBV6-8|-
ASSYSTSLALDYEQY
>TRBV19|-
ASSLGLGNTGELF
>TRBV30|-
AWDGQGIAEAF
>TRBV30|-
AWSVRGQHRGRTDTQY
>TRBV28|-
ASSFFEGRSYEQY
>TRBV10-2|-
ASRFGTGSGELF
>TRBV15|few
ATSAGSAGDIQY
>TRBV29-1|-
SVVHPGLAGYNEQF
>TRBV28|-
ASSLPRGPANEKLF
>TRBV14|-
ASSQVQGSLFSGNTIY
>TRBV28|-
ASSPFAGSYNEQF
>TRBV11-3|-
ASSLADGMNTEAF
>TRBV5-1|once
ASSSSGTANTGELF
>TRBV2|-
ASKVTGIYNEQF
>TRBV15|-
ATSRDGHNQPQH
>TRBV5-1|once
ASSLGQQADTQY
>TRBV5-1|-
ASSLMTGSSTDTQY
>TRBV30|large
AGVRRRDTEAF
>TRBV19|-
ASSTYSFGQSSGNTIY
>TRBV25-1|-
ASSSGLADTGELF
>TRBV14|few
ASSQEGFQY
>TRBV5-1|-
ASSYNRGGNEQY